These 15 T cell receptor beta chains share one sample of origin, sequenced in a study of shared clonotypes between healthy human individuals (dated by TCRdb to 2020 to 2021). CD8 naive samples were CD45RO-negative cells positively selected for CCR7, giving a CD45RA+CCR7+ population that excluded TemRA cells. The library relied on the immunoSEQ multiplex PCR assay. Drawn from immuneACCESS, this table holds only the in-frame rearrangements with V and J called that TCRdb kept. Clones are partly lost; checked studies trace under half to an unresolved V gene and leave the rest unexplained. The sample has hundreds of thousands of clones on record, 96% of them singletons. 0.11% of the sample is held by the ten biggest clonotypes. Material: naive CD8+ T cells sorted from blood. Explained via the paper, the cell subset or site label denotes: CD45RA+CCR7+. These receptors were taken from a woman aged 30 to 39 in good health.

Turning to this clone: Other nucleotide sequences from this sample produce the same CDR3. The chain employs TRBV10-2 and TRBJ1-1; no reliable D call. The CDR3 sequence is 15 residues long. Per the germline V gene, CDR1 is WSHSY and CDR2 is SAAADI. The V end was cut by 0 bases, the J end by 1 base, with 9 bases between. CDR3 sequence: CASSESRGGNTEAFF. The CDR3 DNA is TGCGCCAGCAGTGAGTCCCGCGGAGGGAACACTGAAGCTTTCTTT.

J is TRBJ2-3 and V is TRBV9; 7 bases map to TRBD2. This CDR3 has 16 residues. J lost 4 bases, V lost 0 bases, and 8 bases had no gene match. Germline V gene data show CDR1 as SGDLS and CDR2 as YYNGEE. CDR3 DNA: TGTGCCAGCAGCGTAGCGAGGGCGGGAGTATCAGATACGCAGTATTTT. This gives the protein CASSVARAGVSDTQYF.

This clone has just a few counts. V usage is TRBV30 and J usage is TRBJ1-2; D is possibly TRBD1 (6 bases). Germline CDR1 reads GTSNPN; CDR2 reads SVGIG (reference sequence). The CDR3 has 13 amino acids. Trimming cost V 1 base and J 7 bases, with 13 bases left between them. The CDR3 here is CAWSATGNGGYTF. CDR3 DNA sequence: TGTGCCTGGAGTGCAACAGGGAACGGTGGCTACACCTTC.

The V call is TRBV7-9, the J call TRBJ2-5, with TRBD2 as a possible D gene (5 bases). Deletions cut 1 base from V and 11 bases from J, with 17 bases between. The CDR3 is 14 residues long. Germline V gene lookup returns CDR1 SEHNR and CDR2 FQNEAQ (reference sequence). The CDR3 coding sequence is TGTGCCAGCAGCTTAGTCGCCCAGTTCGGGGAGCAGTACTTC. It is translated as CASSLVAQFGEQYF.

About this clone: The same CDR3 can be traced to other DNA sequences in this sample. The gene calls are TRBV27 and TRBJ2-3, with 12 bases aligning to TRBD2. The V and J ends lost 2 bases and 3 bases, in that order; junction bases with no gene match: 0. CDR3 length: 15 residues. Germline V gene sequence: CDR1 MNHEY, CDR2 SMNVEV (reference sequence). The CDR3 nucleotides are TGTGCCAGCAGTTTACTAGCGGGAGGGACAGATACGCAGTATTTT. This sequence encodes CASSLLAGGTDTQYF.

This sequence joins TRBV4-1 and TRBJ2-7, with D uncertain. The germline gives CDR1 MGHRA, CDR2 YSYEKL. Trimming removed 0 bases from V and 2 bases from J, with 11 bases in between. CDR3 length: 15 amino acids. CDR3 residues: CASSQDPLRAYEQYF. The CDR3 region has the DNA TGCGCCAGCAGCCAAGATCCTCTCCGGGCCTACGAGCAGTACTTC.

This clone was recorded only once. The chain carries TRBV28 and TRBJ1-4; 8 bases are shared with TRBD1. Germline CDR1 is MDHEN and CDR2 is SYDVKM. J was trimmed by 4 bases and V by 6 bases; bases with no gene match: 7. The CDR3 totals 15 residues. The DNA of the CDR3 is TGTGCCAGCAGATTACAGGGGGAGCTTAATGAAAAACTGTTTTTT. The encoded protein is CASRLQGELNEKLFF.

V gene TRBV4-1 combines with J gene TRBJ2-3; unclear D gene. Deletions cut 2 bases from V and 2 bases from J, with 8 bases between. The length of the CDR3 is 14 residues. Germline CDR1 and CDR2: MGHRA and YSYEKL. The CDR3 loop reads CASSQSGYTDTQYF. In DNA form, the CDR3 reads TGCGCCAGCAGCCAATCTGGATACACAGATACGCAGTATTTT.

The chain uses TRBV28 and TRBJ1-1; D uncertain. CDR3 size: 12 residues. Trimming cost V 3 bases and J 4 bases, with 6 bases left between them. The V gene's germline CDR1 is MDHEN and CDR2 SYDVKM. The CDR3 loop is CASSFVATEAFF. The CDR3, as DNA: TGTGCCAGCAGTTTTGTGGCCACTGAAGCTTTCTTT.

The rearrangement joins TRBV10-3 to TRBJ2-6, with 12 bases identical to TRBD1. V shed 4 bases and J 0 bases; nucleotides not matched to a gene: 16. Germline CDR1 reads ENHRY; CDR2 reads SYGVKD. CDR3 size: 22 residues. CDR3 region: CAISGTGTGGFTTPSGANVLTF. CDR3 sequence (DNA): TGTGCCATCAGTGGAACCGGGACAGGGGGCTTCACAACCCCCTCTGGGGCCAACGTCCTGACTTTC.

V usage is TRBV13 and J usage is TRBJ1-1; 12 bases line up with TRBD1. The V segment lost 5 bases and the J segment 6 bases; nucleotides outside the gene matches: 7. CDR1 and CDR2 (germline): PRHDT, FYEKMQ (reference sequence). CDR3 size: 15 residues. This CDR3 is CASSGRDRGHPEAFF. CDR3 nucleotide sequence: TGTGCCAGCAGCGGCAGGGACAGGGGGCATCCTGAAGCTTTCTTT.

The gene calls are TRBV6-1 and TRBJ2-3, with D perhaps matching TRBD2 (5 bases). V was trimmed by 1 base and J by 6 bases, leaving 20 bases between them. This CDR3 contains 17 residues. Germline-derived CDR1 and CDR2 are MNHNS and SASEGT. This CDR3 is CASSEVPGSPPTDTQYF. The CDR3, as DNA: TGTGCCAGCAGTGAAGTTCCGGGATCCCCCCCTACGGATACGCAGTATTTT.

The V call is TRBV5-1, the J call TRBJ2-3; D might be TRBD2 (5 bases). Germline V gives CDR1 SGHRS, CDR2 YFSETQ. Trimming removed 3 bases from V and 2 bases from J, with 16 bases in between. This CDR3 spans 16 amino acids. CDR3 coding DNA: TGCGCCAGCAGCTCCACTACCAGCGGTTCCACAGATACGCAGTATTTT. Protein: CASSSTTSGSTDTQYF.

The genes are TRBV13 and TRBJ2-3, with 8 bases identical to TRBD2. Germline CDR1 reads PRHDT; CDR2 reads FYEKMQ (reference sequence). The length of the CDR3 is 14 residues. J lost 0 bases, V lost 8 bases, and 4 bases had no gene match. The CDR3 region has the DNA TGTGCCAGCGAACCTAGCGGGAGCACAGATACGCAGTATTTT. Translation gives CASEPSGSTDTQYF.

The CDR3, as DNA: TGTGCCAGTAGTATGACAGGGTTCGGCGATGAGCAGTTCTTC. Translating it yields CASSMTGFGDEQFF. The rearrangement links TRBV19 to TRBJ2-1, with 7 bases aligning to TRBD1. CDR1 and CDR2 from the germline V gene are LNHDA and SQIVND (reference sequence). V lost 3 bases and J lost 8; bases outside the gene matches: 7. The CDR3 is 14 amino acids.